This passage covers 16 T cell receptor beta chains from one sample sequenced in a study of OX40 agonist ivuxolimab in advanced cancers. Clones were sequenced by immunoSEQ multiplex PCR, and TCRdb holds only the in-frame ones, with some missing. The table shows 35,000 to 50,000 clones, with approximately 86% occurring only once. Sequencing was performed on CD4+ or CD8+ T cells sorted from blood, taken in a trial of the OX40 agonist ivuxolimab. The receptors stem from an adult with an advanced solid tumor such as melanoma, head and neck, liver or kidney cancer.

The chain carries TRBV10-1 and TRBJ2-2; the D gene is possibly TRBD2 (7 bases). The length of the CDR3 is 15 residues. The V end lost 2 bases, the J end lost 11 bases, and 18 bases lay between the germline ends. Germline CDR1 and CDR2: WNHNN and SYGVQD (reference sequence). The CDR3 DNA reads as TGCGCCAGCAGTGAGGGGGGGGCGCGGGCAGGAGAGCTGTTTTTT. This codes for CASSEGGARAGELFF.

V gene TRBV27 combines with J gene TRBJ1-1, with D tentatively TRBD1 (6 bases). The CDR3 extends over 13 amino acids. Trimming removed 2 bases at V and 5 bases at J, with 9 bases between. The V gene's germline CDR1 is MNHEY and CDR2 SMNVEV (reference sequence). The CDR3 here is CASSLGQITEAFF. CDR3 DNA: TGTGCCAGCAGTTTAGGACAGATTACTGAAGCTTTCTTT.

This chain connects TRBV2 to TRBJ2-7, with 9 bases matching TRBD1. The germline V gene encodes CDR1 SNHLY and CDR2 FYNNEI. The CDR3 length is 20 residues. V lost 7 bases and J lost 6; bases outside the gene matches: 28. In DNA form, the CDR3 reads TGTGCCAGCACCATTGGGACAGGGAACGAAGTCAGAGTCGAATCCGCCGAGCAGTACTTC. Protein: CASTIGTGNEVRVESAEQYF. Full variable domain (remainder filled in from reference TRBV2 and TRBJ2-7): EPEVTQTPSHQVTQMGQEVILRCVPISNHLYFYWYRQILGQKVEFLVSFYNNEISEKSEIFDDQFSVERPDGSNFTLKIRSTKLEDSAMYFCASTIGTGNEVRVESAEQYFGPGTRLTVT.

This chain joins TRBV7-8 and TRBJ2-1, with a possible D match to TRBD1 (5 bases). Trimming left V 11 bases short and J 0 bases short, with 17 bases between. CDR3 length: 15 residues. Germline assignment: CDR1 SGHVS and CDR2 FQNEAQ. This CDR3 is CACRRGDSSYNEQFF. The CDR3 DNA sequence: TGTGCCTGCCGGCGCGGCGACAGCTCCTACAATGAGCAGTTCTTC.

The V call is TRBV28, the J call TRBJ1-2; D not resolved. Per the germline V gene, CDR1 is MDHEN and CDR2 is SYDVKM. Deletions cut 2 bases from V and 8 bases from J, with 12 bases between. This CDR3 contains 13 residues. The CDR3 loop is CASSLGLRIGYTF. The CDR3, as DNA: TGTGCCAGCAGTTTAGGGTTAAGGATAGGCTACACCTTC.

The V call is TRBV18, the J call TRBJ1-6; 9 bases fit TRBD1. With V trimmed by 3 bases and J by 8 bases, 5 bases remained unmatched. The CDR3 loop spans 15 amino acids. The germline CDR1 and CDR2 sequences are KGHSH and LQKENI. The CDR3 here is CASSPETGGDSPLHF. The CDR3 bases are TGTGCCAGCTCACCCGAGACAGGGGGGGATTCACCCCTCCACTTT.

This chain uses TRBV6-4 with TRBJ2-3; no firm D call. The CDR3 is made up of 13 amino acids. Trimming shortened V by 0 bases and J by 6 bases, and 7 bases separated the two germline ends. The germline gives CDR1 MRHNA, CDR2 SNTAGT. The CDR3 DNA sequence: TGTGCCAGCAGTGACTCGATCTGGGATACGCAGTATTTT. It encodes CASSDSIWDTQYF.

The rearrangement uses TRBV5-6 and TRBJ2-3; no clear D. There are 14 residues in the CDR3. The V and J ends lost 0 bases and 0 bases respectively, with 5 bases between them. From germline, CDR1 is SGHDT and CDR2 YYEEEE. In nucleotides, the CDR3 is TGTGCCAGCAGCTTGGTATCCAGCACAGATACGCAGTATTTT. Translated, it gives CASSLVSSTDTQYF.

V and J are TRBV29-1 and TRBJ2-1; the D gene is possibly TRBD1 (5 bases). This CDR3 is 9 amino acids long. Germline CDR1 SQVTM, CDR2 ANQGSEA. V gave up 6 bases and J gave up 9 bases, with 6 bases separating them. CDR3 bases: TGCAGCGTAGGGGCTGAGCAGTTCTTC. Its translation: CSVGAEQFF.

This chain uses TRBV5-3 with TRBJ2-4; TRBD1 matches at 10 bases. TRBV5-3 is noted as an ORF with a role that remains uncertain. The CDR3 is made up of 15 amino acids. The ends lost 8 bases at V and 0 bases at J; junction bases unmatched: 5. CDR3 in amino acids: CASSDRGLAKNIQYF. CDR3 bases: TGTGCCAGCAGCGACAGGGGGCTAGCCAAAAACATTCAGTACTTC.

This clone was recorded once. The gene calls are TRBV28 and TRBJ2-5; D is possibly TRBD2 (7 bases). Germline CDR1 reads MDHEN; CDR2 reads SYDVKM. The CDR3 length is 15 residues. With 2 bases removed from V and 5 bases from J, the gap between germline ends came to 15 bases. The CDR3 region has the DNA TGTGCCAGCAGTTTAGAGGGGGGGCCTGGGGAGACCCAGTACTTC. Encoded protein: CASSLEGGPGETQYF.

The chain links TRBV9 to TRBJ2-1; no clear D. This CDR3 comprises 13 residues. V lost 0 bases to trimming and J lost 6 bases, with 7 bases between them. From germline, CDR1 is SGDLS and CDR2 YYNGEE. CDR3 region: CASSVDWVNEQFF. The CDR3 coding sequence is TGTGCCAGCAGCGTAGACTGGGTCAATGAGCAGTTCTTC.

The chain recombines TRBV11-2 with TRBJ1-1; D unclear. Germline V CDR1 and CDR2: SGHAT, FQNNGV. V lost 5 bases, J lost 3 bases, and 10 bases lay in between. The CDR3 loop spans 13 amino acids. The CDR3 nucleotides read TGTGCCAGCAGCCTATCTGTGGACACTGAAGCTTTCTTT. Translated, it gives CASSLSVDTEAFF.

This clone was observed once. The chain employs TRBV4-1 and TRBJ1-1; D perhaps matches TRBD1 (6 bases). The germline CDR1 and CDR2 sequences are MGHRA and YSYEKL. This CDR3 is built from 14 residues. Trimming removed 2 bases at V and 4 bases at J, with 11 bases between. In DNA, the CDR3 is TGCGCCAGCAGCCAAAGGGGGTTAGGCACTGAAGCTTTCTTT. As protein: CASSQRGLGTEAFF.

The chain joins TRBV28 to TRBJ1-3; D uncertain. The germline V gene has CDR1 MDHEN and CDR2 SYDVKM. This CDR3 comprises 14 residues. Trimming removed 2 bases at V and 0 bases at J, with 5 bases between. DNA for the CDR3: TGTGCCAGCAGTTTAACCCACTCTGGAAACACCATATATTTT. It codes for CASSLTHSGNTIYF. Filled out from reference TRBV28 and TRBJ1-3, the complete variable domain reads DVKVTQSSRYLVKRTGEKVFLECVQDMDHENMFWYRQDPGLGLRLIYFSYDVKMKEKGDIPEGYSVSREKKERFSLILESASTNQTSMYLCASSLTHSGNTIYFGEGSWLTVV.

This chain connects TRBV6-1 to TRBJ2-1; either TRBD1 or TRBD2 may supply D (5 bases each). The germline V gene has CDR1 MNHNS and CDR2 SASEGT. CDR3 length: 11 amino acids. With 4 bases removed from V and 7 bases from J, the gap between germline ends came to 5 bases. The CDR3 loop reads CASSGGNEQFF. The CDR3 nucleotides are TGTGCCAGCAGTGGGGGGAATGAGCAGTTCTTC.